There are a few counts of the clone carrying this T cell receptor (beta chain). This record belongs to a study of blood T cell repertoires in COVID-19. Study details: The samples span acute and convalescent COVID-19 from the United States, Italy and Spain. PBMCs, B-cell-depleted T cells, or T cells were the source of the cDNA or gDNA that made up the material.

The authors' processing: The assay estimated nucleated cells by amplifying reference gene primers. Profiled with immunoSEQ multiplex PCR; TCRdb holds only in-frame clones, not every one. V and J calls and clone size follow that table, whereas D and trimming were derived from the DNA. Here the sample spans around 97,000 clones, nearly 90% being singletons. Sequencing input: peripheral blood. The source of this sequence is a man aged 50-59 years in a cohort sampled during active COVID-19.

The CDR3 DNA sequence: TGTGCCAGCAGTTGGGGACAGCGCCTCAATCAGCCCCAGCATTTT. This sequence encodes CASSWGQRLNQPQHF. The rearrangement links TRBV6-5 to TRBJ1-5; 7 bases line up with TRBD1. Germline V gene data show CDR1 as MNHEY and CDR2 as SVGAGI. This CDR3 comprises 15 residues. V lost 4 bases to trimming and J lost 3 bases; unmatched junction nucleotides: 6.